This passage covers 12 T cell receptor beta chains from one sample sequenced in a study of identical twins. TCRdb reprocessed the 5' RACE reads with MiXCR, giving one entry per CDR3 protein. Of 600,000 to 850,000 distinct CDR3 sequences listed, 15% to 20% were seen once; the top ten hold around 13%. These data were also filed under a second study, of T cells expressing NK-cell markers.

What was sequenced was PBMCs. These receptors all come from a woman aged 18-30 years in good health.

The chain joins TRBV5-1 to TRBJ2-2; TRBD2 matches at 8 bases. The germline gives CDR1 SGHRS, CDR2 YFSETQ. V shed 4 bases, J shed 3 bases, and the junction held 5 bases outside the gene matches. This CDR3 spans 15 amino acids. This CDR3 reads CASSESRGDTGELFF. The CDR3 bases are TGCGCCAGCAGCGAGTCGCGGGGGGACACCGGGGAGCTGTTTTTT.

The V and J genes are TRBV29-1 and TRBJ2-1; no firm D call. The germline gives CDR1 SQVTM, CDR2 ANQGSEA. V was pared by 4 bases and J by 4 bases, with 5 bases between. The CDR3 is 11 amino acids. DNA of the CDR3: TGCAGCGTTGTATCGTACAATGAGCAGTTCTTC. Protein product: CSVVSYNEQFF.

This clonotype was found a few times. V usage is TRBV12-3 or TRBV12-4 and J usage is TRBJ2-6; 7 bases align to TRBD1. Trimming at V came to 4 bases and at J to 1 base, leaving 7 bases not matched to a gene. This CDR3 region has 17 residues. CDR3 sequence: CASSYDRVGSGANVLTF. The CDR3 nucleotides are TGTGCCAGCAGTTACGACAGGGTCGGATCTGGGGCCAACGTCCTGACTTTC.

The genes are TRBV7-8 and TRBJ1-3; the D gene is possibly TRBD1 (5 bases). CDR3 length: 15 amino acids. Deletions cut 5 bases from V and 4 bases from J, with 15 bases between. Per germline, CDR1 SGHVS and CDR2 FQNEAQ. CDR3 in DNA: TGTGCCAGCAGCGGACCCCGGGACGTGGGAAACACCATATATTTT. Amino acid sequence: CASSGPRDVGNTIYF.

The CDR3 protein is CASSWGLAGENEQFF. DNA of the CDR3: TGTGCCAGCAGCTGGGGACTAGCGGGAGAGAATGAGCAGTTCTTC. The chain combines TRBV5-6 with TRBJ2-1; 14 bases line up with TRBD2. This CDR3 comprises 15 residues. The germline gives CDR1 SGHDT, CDR2 YYEEEE. The V segment lost 3 bases and the J segment 7 bases; nucleotides outside the gene matches: 3.

This clonotype showed up just a few times. This chain links TRBV5-6 with TRBJ2-5; D gene ambiguous. V lost 0 bases and J 3 bases, leaving 9 bases between the germline ends. This CDR3 comprises 14 residues. CDR1 and CDR2 from the germline V gene are SGHDT and YYEEEE. CDR3 region: CASSLGGLKETQYF. Here the CDR3 DNA reads TGTGCCAGCAGCTTGGGCGGCTTGAAAGAGACCCAGTACTTC.

This clonotype came up a few times. The chain recombines TRBV5-1 with TRBJ2-3; 10 positions match TRBD2. The CDR3 has 15 residues. V lost 2 bases to trimming and J lost 1 base; unmatched junction nucleotides: 1. Germline lookup yields CDR1 SGHRS and CDR2 YFSETQ. CDR3: CASSLLAGRTDTQYF. CDR3 DNA: TGCGCCAGCAGCTTACTAGCGGGGCGCACAGATACGCAGTATTTT. The full variable domain, its missing parts supplied by reference TRBV5-1 and TRBJ2-3, is KAGVTQTPRYLIKTRGQQVTLSCSPISGHRSVSWYQQTPGQGLQFLFEYFSETQRNKGNFPGRFSGRQFSNSRSEMNVSTLELGDSALYLCASSLLAGRTDTQYFGPGTRLTVL.

The table lists this clonotype with many counts. The chain uses TRBV12-3 or TRBV12-4 and TRBJ2-5; D not certain. The CDR3 length is 11 residues. V lost 6 bases and J lost 5, with 7 bases in between. The CDR3 spells CASSSFETQYF. The CDR3 coding sequence is TGTGCCAGCAGCTCCTTTGAGACCCAGTACTTC.

This clonotype was seen only a few times. This sequence joins TRBV7-9 and TRBJ2-3; the D gene is possibly TRBD1 (6 bases). The ends were cut back, 5 bases at V and 1 base at J, with 10 bases in the middle. Germline V CDR1 and CDR2: SEHNR, FQNEAQ (reference sequence). The CDR3 covers 14 residues. This CDR3 is CASSSDRRTDTQYF. The DNA of the CDR3 is TGTGCCAGCAGCAGCGACAGGCGCACAGATACGCAGTATTTT.

V usage is TRBV5-8 and J usage is TRBJ2-5; D remains ambiguous. Trimming pared 2 bases from V and 1 base from J, leaving 6 bases between. Germline CDR1 reads SGHTS; CDR2 reads YDEGEE. This CDR3 comprises 13 residues. The CDR3 DNA is TGTGCCAGCAGCTTTACGGCCCAAGAGACCCAGTACTTC. Protein sequence: CASSFTAQETQYF.

The V call is TRBV27, the J call TRBJ2-3, with D uncertain. CDR3 length: 15 residues. V lost 5 bases to trimming and J lost 3 bases, with 15 bases between them. Germline assignment: CDR1 MNHEY and CDR2 SMNVEV (reference sequence). CDR3 amino acids: CASSPRPEGTDTQYF. For the CDR3, the DNA is TGTGCCAGCAGTCCCCGACCAGAAGGGACAGATACGCAGTATTTT.

This clonotype occurred a few times. The CDR3 DNA follows: TGTGCCAGCAGCCACGCACTAGCGGGGGCCTACGAGCAGTACTTC. This codes for CASSHALAGAYEQYF. The rearrangement uses TRBV7-2 and TRBJ2-7, with TRBD2 identical over 11 bases. V gave up 5 bases and J gave up 2 bases; unmatched junction bases: 5. The germline CDR1 and CDR2 sequences are SGHTA and FQGNSA. CDR3 size: 15 residues.